These 15 T cell receptor beta chains were all obtained from the same sample, sequenced in a study of regulatory T cells in long-lasting Graves disease. TCR beta libraries were built with iRepertoire HTBI primers and Arm-PCR of CDR3 regions. TCRdb itself ran the multiplex PCR reads through MiXCR, one entry per CDR3 protein. This repertoire shows 450,000 to 650,000 distinct CDR3 sequences, around 15% found once; its top ten account for 25%. Time point here: newly diagnosed GD, antithyroid drugs for less than 3 months. The TCR library was made from RNA extracted from PBMCs. The same sample was also studied in work on T cells in Graves' hyperthyroidism and ophthalmopathy.

The sample was peripheral blood mononuclear cells (PBMCs), taken at new diagnosis, from a patient treated with antithyroid drugs. All receptors come from a woman aged 40 to 65 with Graves disease.

The table lists this clonotype with many counts. The gene calls are TRBV5-1 and TRBJ2-2; D might be TRBD2 (6 bases). V gave up 7 bases and J gave up 3 bases, with 13 bases separating them. This CDR3 has 14 residues. CDR1 and CDR2 from the germline V gene are SGHRS and YFSETQ. This chain's CDR3 is CASRSPGDTGELFF. In nucleotides, the CDR3 is TGCGCCAGCCGCAGTCCGGGGGACACCGGGGAGCTGTTTTTT. Full variable domain (missing parts from reference TRBV5-1 and TRBJ2-2): KAGVTQTPRYLIKTRGQQVTLSCSPISGHRSVSWYQQTPGQGLQFLFEYFSETQRNKGNFPGRFSGRQFSNSRSEMNVSTLELGDSALYLCASRSPGDTGELFFGEGSRLTVL.

Ten or more counts support this clonotype. This chain links TRBV30 with TRBJ2-2; TRBD1 might be the D (5 bases). V lost 0 bases, J lost 4 bases, and 12 bases lay in between. The CDR3 length is 15 residues. Germline assignment: CDR1 GTSNPN and CDR2 SVGIG (reference sequence). The CDR3 region has the DNA TGTGCCTGGAGTGTACAGTCTGGGGCCACCGGGGAGCTGTTTTTT. It specifies CAWSVQSGATGELFF.

Points on this clonotype: The junction departs from the called germline gene at one end, perhaps through a read error. V gene TRBV28 combines with J gene TRBJ1-5; no reliable D call. Germline CDR1 reads MDHEN; CDR2 reads SYDVKM. The CDR3 runs to 16 residues. In nucleotides, the CDR3 is TGTGCCAGCAGTTTTCCAGACACCTTCAGCAATCAGCCCCTGCATTTT. Protein: CASSFPDTFSNQPLHF.

V gene TRBV5-1 combines with J gene TRBJ2-7, with 9 bases that match TRBD2. Trimming cost V 4 bases and J 3 bases; bases outside gene matches: 8. CDR3 length equals 15 residues. CDR1 is SGHRS and CDR2 is YFSETQ in the germline V gene. CDR3 loop: CASSPGGSGSYEQYF. Written as DNA, the CDR3 is TGCGCCAGCAGCCCCGGGGGTAGCGGGAGCTACGAGCAGTACTTC.

This clonotype was observed a few times. The J gene is TRBJ2-1, the V gene TRBV19, with 8 bases aligning to TRBD2. Unmatched junction bases numbered 3, after V lost 3 bases and J lost 8 bases. This CDR3 is built from 13 residues. Germline CDR1 reads LNHDA; CDR2 reads SQIVND (reference sequence). The CDR3 sequence: CASSISGGDEQFF. CDR3 bases: TGTGCCAGTAGTATCAGCGGGGGAGATGAGCAGTTCTTC.

This clonotype was counted ten times or more. The V and J genes are TRBV6-2 or TRBV6-3 and TRBJ2-2; 9 bases are a match to TRBD1. Germline V lookup: CDR1 MNHEY, CDR2 SVGEGT. J was trimmed by 6 bases and V by 0 bases; bases with no gene match: 2. The CDR3 sequence is 15 residues long. CDR3 sequence (DNA): TGTGCCAGCAGTTACTCGGACAGGGGAGCCGGGGAGCTGTTTTTT. This sequence encodes CASSYSDRGAGELFF.

A remark on this clonotype: With a much larger clone just one base away, this may be a read error. The V gene is TRBV7-2, the J gene TRBJ2-7; D may match TRBD1 or TRBD2 (5 bases each). This CDR3 spans 11 amino acids. Germline loops: CDR1 SGHTA, CDR2 FQGNSA. V dropped 2 bases and J dropped 13 bases, with 12 bases sitting between them. CDR3 in amino acids: CASSLTGRFYF. Here the CDR3 DNA reads TGTGCCAGCAGCTTAACGGGGCGGTTTTACTTC.

This clonotype was counted a few times. The chain links TRBV5-1 to TRBJ2-1; TRBD1 or TRBD2 may be the D gene (5 bases each). This CDR3 is built from 13 residues. The ends were cut back, 0 bases at V and 10 bases at J, with 11 bases in the middle. Germline lookup yields CDR1 SGHRS and CDR2 YFSETQ. The CDR3 is CASSLEQASEQFF. The CDR3 DNA reads TGCGCCAGCAGCTTGGAACAGGCTAGCGAGCAGTTCTTC.

The chain combines TRBV30 with TRBJ2-5, with D tentatively TRBD2 (6 bases). V shed 0 bases and J shed 0 bases, with 17 bases lying between them. Germline CDR1 and CDR2: GTSNPN and SVGIG (reference sequence). The CDR3 is made up of 17 amino acids. The CDR3: CAWSVLFGGSYQETQYF. DNA of the CDR3: TGTGCCTGGAGTGTACTGTTCGGGGGTTCGTACCAAGAGACCCAGTACTTC.

This clonotype showed up many times. V is TRBV2 and J is TRBJ1-6, with 8 nucleotides matching TRBD1. The V segment lost 11 bases and the J segment 7 bases; nucleotides outside the gene matches: 7. This CDR3 spans 13 amino acids. Germline V gives CDR1 SNHLY, CDR2 FYNNEI. In nucleotides, the CDR3 is TGTGCCGGTGGACAGGGAACAAATTCACCCCTCCACTTT. Its protein is CAGGQGTNSPLHF. Full variable domain (outside the CDR3, taken from reference TRBV2 and TRBJ1-6): EPEVTQTPSHQVTQMGQEVILRCVPISNHLYFYWYRQILGQKVEFLVSFYNNEISEKSEIFDDQFSVERPDGSNFTLKIRSTKLEDSAMYFCAGGQGTNSPLHFGNGTRLTVT.

This clonotype was seen ten or more times. V gene TRBV7-9 combines with J gene TRBJ2-3, with 9 bases matching TRBD1. The CDR3 runs to 16 residues. V was pared by 4 bases and J by 2 bases, with 7 bases of the junction left unmatched. The germline V gene has CDR1 SEHNR and CDR2 FQNEAQ (reference sequence). As DNA, the CDR3 is TGTGCCAGCAGCTCACCGGGACAGGGACCCACAGATACGCAGTATTTT. It specifies CASSSPGQGPTDTQYF.

The V gene is TRBV18, the J gene TRBJ2-3, with 8 bases aligning to TRBD2. This CDR3 has 17 amino acids. The ends lost 0 bases at V and 2 bases at J; junction bases unmatched: 7. CDR1 KGHSH and CDR2 LQKENI come from the germline V gene. CDR3 in amino acids: CASSPPLGGAFTDTQYF. The CDR3, as DNA: TGTGCCAGCTCACCACCGCTCGGGGGGGCATTCACAGATACGCAGTATTTT.

This clonotype turned up a few times. The chain employs TRBV10-3 and TRBJ2-2, with D uncertain. This CDR3 spans 16 amino acids. CDR1 ENHRY and CDR2 SYGVKD come from the germline V gene. With 0 bases removed from V and 3 bases from J, the gap between germline ends came to 11 bases. The CDR3 DNA reads TGTGCCATCAGTGAGTCTGGGGATGAGTACACCGGGGAGCTGTTTTTT. The encoded protein is CAISESGDEYTGELFF.

This clonotype was recorded at least ten times. For the CDR3, the DNA is TGCGCCAGCAGCCAAGATCTCCGGGACGGGAGACCCCACTTT. It is translated as CASSQDLRDGRPHF. The rearrangement joins TRBV4-1 to TRBJ1-6, with a possible D match to TRBD1 (5 bases). CDR3 length: 14 residues. Germline CDR1 MGHRA, CDR2 YSYEKL. Trimming left V 0 bases short and J 18 bases short, with 18 bases between.

This clonotype was picked up many times. The CDR3 DNA sequence: TGCAGTGCTACGCGTGAAAAACTGTTTTTT. The encoded protein is CSATREKLFF. The gene calls are TRBV20-1 and TRBJ1-4, with unresolved D. The germline gives CDR1 DFQATT, CDR2 SNEGSKA (reference sequence). There are 10 residues in the CDR3. V was shortened by 4 bases and J by 7 bases, with 4 bases between the two germline ends.